This T cell receptor (beta chain) was obtained from a study of cytomegalovirus exposure and HLA in healthy donors. Overall study findings and caveats: Most of the CMV-associated TCR beta chains (in a later analysis) appeared to be HLA-restricted. An assumption of roughly uniform sequencing depth across donors underlay the presence/absence analyses. Reports showed the classifier diagnosing cytomegalovirus status with high specificity and sensitivity.

The PCR contained 60 Vbeta and 13 Jbeta primers. Libraries were prepared by immunoSEQ multiplex PCR; TCRdb keeps only in-frame clonotypes and omits some of them. The data hold about 97,000 clones, with about 81% observed a single time. A note on this clone: Its antigen is undetermined.

Donors in the study were healthy people who gave bone marrow. The V segment lost 0 bases and the J segment 7 bases; nucleotides outside the gene matches: 7. The CDR3 is 16 amino acids. CDR1 and CDR2 from the germline V gene are SEHNR and FQNEAQ (reference sequence). This TCR was recovered from a man aged 45 to 65 in good health and CMV-seronegative. The sequenced material came from PBMCs. The rearrangement uses TRBV7-9 and TRBJ2-1, with 9 bases aligning to TRBD2. The DNA of the CDR3 is TGTGCCAGCAGCTTAGCGGGGGAGACTAGCGGAAATGAGCAGTTCTTC. As protein: CASSLAGETSGNEQFF.